This TCR beta chain emerged from a study of T cells in Graves' hyperthyroidism and ophthalmopathy. CDR1 is DFQATT and CDR2 is SNEGSKA in the germline V gene (reference sequence). Trimming pared 3 bases from V and 0 bases from J, leaving 3 bases between. This CDR3 region has 12 residues. Uncontrolled infection, other autoimmune disease, pregnancy or lactation disqualified patients from enrolment. This clonotype occurred many times. RNA transcripts were the template for amplifying TCR beta CDR3 regions. Researchers ran a first-round RT-PCR on the TCR CDR3 using the HTBI primer set. TCRdb called the multiplex PCR reads again in MiXCR, with one record for every CDR3 protein. The data hold hundreds of thousands of distinct CDR3 sequences, with approximately 15% observed a single time.

The receptor was derived from a woman under 40 with Graves' hyperthyroidism that later progressed to Graves' ophthalmopathy. The chain links TRBV20-1 to TRBJ1-5, with D unclear. The sample consisted of blood. The CDR3 DNA is TGCAGTGCTAGTCATAGCAATCAGCCCCAGCATTTT. This codes for CSASHSNQPQHF.